These 10 T cell receptor beta chains were all obtained from the same sample, sequenced in a study of blood T cell repertoires in COVID-19. Profiling relied on immunoSEQ multiplex PCR, and the TCRdb table lists in-frame clones only, not all of them. Here the sample spans roughly 130,000 clones, less than 90% being singletons. Sequenced input: PBMCs or T cells enriched from blood (not recorded which). All receptors come from a man aged 40-49 years with acute COVID-19.

V is TRBV4-2 and J is TRBJ2-1, with D tentatively TRBD2 (6 bases). Trimming left V 4 bases short and J 5 bases short, with 18 bases between. The CDR3 runs to 16 residues. Germline V gene lookup returns CDR1 LGHNA and CDR2 YNFKEQ. CDR3 DNA: TGTGCCAGCAGCCCGCCCCGGGGGATTGTTAACAATGAGCAGTTCTTC. Protein sequence: CASSPPRGIVNNEQFF.

V is TRBV28 and J is TRBJ1-2; D uncertain. This CDR3 comprises 14 residues. Trimming removed 4 bases at V and 4 bases at J, with 13 bases between. Germline-derived CDR1 and CDR2 are MDHEN and SYDVKM. The CDR3 DNA is TGTGCCAGCAGTTCGGCGGGGTCAGGCTATGGCTACACCTTC. Translating it yields CASSSAGSGYGYTF.

The chain carries TRBV7-9 and TRBJ2-7; D is uncertain. The V and J ends lost 5 bases and 3 bases respectively, with 5 bases between them. Germline-derived CDR1 and CDR2 are SEHNR and FQNEAQ (reference sequence). The CDR3 loop spans 11 amino acids. The CDR3, as DNA: TGTGCCAGCAGCATCATCTACGAGCAGTACTTC. This sequence encodes CASSIIYEQYF. The variable domain in full, with the rest retrieved from reference TRBV7-9 and TRBJ2-7, is DTGVSQNPRHKITKRGQNVTFRCDPISEHNRLYWYRQTLGQGPEFLTYFQNEAQLEKSRLLSDRFSAERPKGSFSTLEIQRTEQGDSAMYLCASSIIYEQYFGPGTRLTVT.

Here the CDR3 reads CASSLRGNYNSPLHF. The CDR3 nucleotides are TGTGCCAGCAGCCTTAGGGGGAACTATAATTCACCCCTCCACTTT. This chain connects TRBV7-2 to TRBJ1-6, with a tentative D call TRBD1 (6 bases). Germline loops: CDR1 SGHTA, CDR2 FQGNSA. V was cut by 5 bases and J by 3 bases, with 11 bases left in between. The CDR3 has 15 amino acids. Using reference TRBV7-2 and TRBJ1-6 for the parts outside the CDR3, the full variable domain is GAGVSQSPSNKVTEKGKDVELRCDPISGHTALYWYRQSLGQGLEFLIYFQGNSAPDKSGLPSDRFSAERTGGSVSTLTIQRTQQEDSAVYLCASSLRGNYNSPLHFGNGTRLTVT.

The chain recombines TRBV25-1 with TRBJ1-2; D unresolved. With 3 bases removed from V and 2 bases from J, the gap between germline ends came to 10 bases. Germline V gene data show CDR1 as MGHDK and CDR2 as SYGVNS. CDR3 length equals 14 residues. CDR3 sequence: CASSEEDGNYGYTF. The CDR3 DNA is TGTGCCAGCAGTGAGGAGGACGGAAACTATGGCTACACCTTC.

The V and J genes are TRBV7-8 and TRBJ1-3, with TRBD1 matching over 8 bases. Germline V gives CDR1 SGHVS, CDR2 FQNEAQ. The V and J ends lost 4 bases and 8 bases, in that order; junction bases with no gene match: 4. There are 13 residues in the CDR3. For the CDR3, the DNA is TGTGCCAGCAGCTACGGACAGGGAGACACCATATATTTT. Translation: CASSYGQGDTIYF.

V and J are TRBV11-3 and TRBJ2-3; possible D gene TRBD1, 6 bases. V lost 5 bases to trimming and J lost 4 bases, with 13 bases between them. The CDR3 spans 14 residues. CDR1 is SGHNT, CDR2 YENEEA, per germline. CDR3 nucleotide sequence: TGTGCCAGCAGCGCCCGAGGGGGTCCAGATACGCAGTATTTT. Its translation is CASSARGGPDTQYF. The entire variable domain, with the rest obtained from reference TRBV11-3 and TRBJ2-3, is as follows: EAGVVQSPRYKIIEKKQPVAFWCNPISGHNTLYWYLQNLGQGPELLIRYENEEAVDDSQLPKDRFSAERLKGVDSTLKIQPAELGDSAVYLCASSARGGPDTQYFGPGTRLTVL.

The chain uses TRBV3-1 (or the pseudogene TRBV3-2) and TRBJ2-5; 9 bases map to TRBD2. The germline V gene has CDR1 LGHDT and CDR2 YNNKEL (reference sequence). The CDR3 covers 17 residues. V dropped 1 base and J dropped 4; count of bases not matched to a gene: 10. In DNA, the CDR3 is TGTGCCAGCAGCCAAGGGGAGGGTCTAGCGGGAACAGAGACCCAGTACTTC. This gives the protein CASSQGEGLAGTETQYF.

This sequence joins TRBV3-1 (or the pseudogene TRBV3-2) and TRBJ2-1; possibly TRBD2 for D (5 bases). V dropped 3 bases and J dropped 6 bases, with 9 bases sitting between them. Germline CDR1 is LGHDT and CDR2 is YNNKEL (reference sequence). The CDR3 sequence is 13 residues long. CDR3 sequence: CASSQTRVNEQFF. DNA of the CDR3: TGTGCCAGCAGCCAGACGAGGGTCAATGAGCAGTTCTTC.

This chain connects TRBV9 to TRBJ2-7; 8 nucleotides agree with TRBD1. V lost 4 bases, J lost 6 bases, and 6 bases stayed unmatched. Germline values: CDR1 SGDLS, CDR2 YYNGEE. The CDR3 has 13 residues. The DNA of the CDR3 is TGTGCCAGCAGCACAAGGACAGGGACCGAGCAGTACTTC. It translates to CASSTRTGTEQYF.